These 9 T cell receptor beta chains share one sample of origin, sequenced in a study of regulatory T cells in long-lasting Graves disease. Libraries of TCR beta came from iRepertoire HTBI primers plus Arm-PCR of CDR3 regions. TCRdb redid the calling of the multiplex PCR reads with MiXCR, one entry per CDR3 protein. In the table there are roughly 400,000 distinct CDR3 sequences, 21% of which are singletons. Time point here: persistent/refractory GD, antithyroid drugs over 5 years with positive TRAb. Generation of the TCR library employed RNA extracted from PBMCs. Source: peripheral blood mononuclear cells (PBMCs), taken when the disease was refractory, from a patient treated with antithyroid drugs. These receptors were obtained from a female donor with Graves disease.

This clonotype has a handful of counts. The chain uses TRBV5-4 and TRBJ2-7; the match to TRBD2 covers 8 bases. The CDR3 sequence is 17 residues long. Germline lookup yields CDR1 SGHNT and CDR2 YYREEE (reference sequence). The ends lost 1 base at V and 1 base at J; junction bases unmatched: 10. The DNA of the CDR3 is TGTGCCAGCAGCTTGCTACTCGGTGGCGGGGGGTCCTACGAGCAGTACTTC. Protein product: CASSLLLGGGGSYEQYF.

This clonotype was counted many times. The DNA of the CDR3 is TGTGCCAGCAGACCCCAGGGGACTACTGAAGCTTTCTTT. It encodes CASRPQGTTEAFF. The J gene is TRBJ1-1, the V gene TRBV2; a possible D gene is TRBD1 (6 bases). V shed 6 bases and J shed 5 bases, with 13 bases lying between them. The CDR3 covers 13 residues. Germline V gives CDR1 SNHLY, CDR2 FYNNEI. The variable domain in full, completed from reference TRBV2 and TRBJ1-1, reads EPEVTQTPSHQVTQMGQEVILRCVPISNHLYFYWYRQILGQKVEFLVSFYNNEISEKSEIFDDQFSVERPDGSNFTLKIRSTKLEDSAMYFCASRPQGTTEAFFGQGTRLTVV.

This clonotype was observed once. This chain's CDR3 is CASSLSMEETQYF. The DNA of the CDR3 is TGTGCCAGCAGCTTGAGTATGGAAGAGACCCAGTACTTC. The chain combines TRBV5-4 with TRBJ2-5; D is unresolved. The germline V gene has CDR1 SGHNT and CDR2 YYREEE (reference sequence). Trimming shortened V by 1 base and J by 3 bases, and 7 bases separated the two germline ends. The CDR3 has 13 amino acids.

To note about this clonotype: This may be a read error: a much more frequent sequence differs by one nucleotide. This chain connects TRBV15 to TRBJ1-1; tentatively, D is TRBD1 (6 bases). The germline V gene encodes CDR1 LNHNV and CDR2 YYDKDF (reference sequence). The CDR3 loop spans 16 amino acids. The ends were cut back, 0 bases at V and 1 base at J, with 12 bases in the middle. CDR3 bases: TGTGCCACCAGCAGAGACTCCGGGGGGGCGAACACTGAAGCTTTCTTT. It codes for CATSRDSGGANTEAFF.

In its sample, this clonotype was seen many times. The V call is TRBV28, the J call TRBJ2-7; 9 nucleotides align to TRBD1. CDR1 is MDHEN and CDR2 is SYDVKM in the germline V gene. The CDR3 consists of 15 residues. V lost 2 bases, J lost 3 bases, and 5 bases stayed unmatched. This CDR3 is CASSLIQTGGYEQYF. CDR3 bases: TGTGCCAGCAGTTTAATCCAGACAGGGGGCTACGAGCAGTACTTC. Variable domain in full (rest from reference TRBV28 and TRBJ2-7): DVKVTQSSRYLVKRTGEKVFLECVQDMDHENMFWYRQDPGLGLRLIYFSYDVKMKEKGDIPEGYSVSREKKERFSLILESASTNQTSMYLCASSLIQTGGYEQYFGPGTRLTVT.

In its sample, this clonotype was seen a few times. The chain carries TRBV5-4 and TRBJ1-1, with D tentatively TRBD1 (5 bases). CDR1 SGHNT and CDR2 YYREEE come from the germline V gene (reference sequence). Trimming removed 1 base from V and 4 bases from J, with 11 bases in between. The CDR3 sequence is 14 residues long. The DNA for the CDR3 is TGTGCCAGCAGCTTGTCAGGGTTGAGCACTGAAGCTTTCTTT. Translating it yields CASSLSGLSTEAFF.

There are many counts of this clonotype. An end of the junction differs from the germline gene, which may be a read error. The chain has TRBV12-3 or TRBV12-4 and TRBJ2-6; no firm D call. The CDR3 contains 16 residues. The CDR3 region is CASSLVRAPGANVLTF. CDR3 coding DNA: TGTGCCAGCAGCTTAGTCCGAGCCCCTGGGGCCAACGTCCTGACTTTC.

Many counts were recorded for this clonotype. The chain recombines TRBV5-1 with TRBJ2-7, with D possibly matching TRBD2 (6 bases). The CDR3 contains 13 residues. CDR1 and CDR2 from the germline V gene are SGHRS and YFSETQ. The germline V and J ends were trimmed by 0 bases and 5 bases, with 9 bases remaining between them. In DNA, the CDR3 is TGCGCCAGCAGCTTGGAGCGGGCGGACGAGCAGTACTTC. It is translated as CASSLERADEQYF.

This clonotype was observed many times. The genes are TRBV29-1 and TRBJ2-5; D is perhaps TRBD1 or TRBD2 (5 bases each). V was clipped by 7 bases and J by 4 bases, with 13 bases between them. The CDR3 sequence is 12 residues long. In germline, CDR1 is SQVTM, CDR2 ANQGSEA. The CDR3 nucleotides read TGCAGCGCTGATGGGGGTGTAGAGACCCAGTACTTC. Its protein product is CSADGGVETQYF.